What follows are 23 T cell receptor beta chains derived from one specimen sequenced in a study of cytomegalovirus exposure and HLA in healthy donors. The PCR used 60 Vbeta and 13 Jbeta primers. TCRdb keeps only in-frame clones here, not all; method: immunoSEQ multiplex PCR. The sample contains around 110,000 clones, approximately 79% of which appear only once. The sample was PBMCs. The receptor source for this set is a man in his fifties or sixties in good health and CMV-seronegative.

The chain uses TRBV5-6 and TRBJ1-4; 10 nucleotides line up with TRBD1. This CDR3 is 17 amino acids long. V shed 1 base, J shed 7 bases, and the junction held 10 bases outside the gene matches. The germline CDR1 and CDR2 sequences are SGHDT and YYEEEE. The CDR3 reads CASSLKGQGPLFEKLFF. DNA for the CDR3: TGTGCCAGCAGCTTGAAGGGACAGGGGCCCCTTTTTGAAAAACTGTTTTTT.

The chain joins TRBV5-4 to TRBJ2-1, with 8 positions matching TRBD2. Germline-derived CDR1 and CDR2 are SGHNT and YYREEE (reference sequence). J was trimmed by 2 bases and V by 4 bases; bases with no gene match: 5. The CDR3 spans 15 residues. CDR3: CASSHSGATYNEQFF. DNA of the CDR3: TGTGCCAGCAGCCATAGCGGGGCGACCTACAATGAGCAGTTCTTC.

This clone was found a few times. The chain is built from TRBV28 and TRBJ1-2, with 9 bases that match TRBD1. Germline V gives CDR1 MDHEN, CDR2 SYDVKM. V gave up 7 bases and J gave up 2 bases; unmatched junction bases: 14. This CDR3 is built from 17 residues. This CDR3 reads CASTEGSNRGLNYGYTF. CDR3 sequence (DNA): TGTGCCAGCACTGAGGGATCAAACAGGGGGCTCAACTATGGCTACACCTTC.

V usage is TRBV19 and J usage is TRBJ2-1; 8 nucleotides line up with TRBD2. The germline V gene encodes CDR1 LNHDA and CDR2 SQIVND (reference sequence). The CDR3 contains 15 residues. Trimming at V came to 3 bases and at J to 10 bases, leaving 11 bases not matched to a gene. The CDR3 loop is CASSIVRGRGGEQFF. DNA of the CDR3: TGTGCCAGTAGTATTGTACGGGGCCGCGGGGGGGAGCAGTTCTTC.

This clone was recorded a few times. The rearrangement links TRBV19 to TRBJ2-4; 7 bases line up with TRBD1. The germline V gene encodes CDR1 LNHDA and CDR2 SQIVND (reference sequence). The junction had 8 bases not matched to a gene; V was cut back by 4 bases and J by 5 bases. This CDR3 comprises 15 residues. As DNA, the CDR3 is TGTGCCAGTAGTAGAGACAGGGCGGTTCAAAACATTCAGTACTTC. As protein: CASSRDRAVQNIQYF. Together with reference TRBV19 and TRBJ2-4, the CDR3 gives the full variable domain: DGGITQSPKYLFRKEGQNVTLSCEQNLNHDAMYWYRQDPGQGLRLIYYSQIVNDFQKGDIAEGYSVSREKKESFPLTVTSAQKNPTAFYLCASSRDRAVQNIQYFGAGTRLSVL.

V and J are TRBV6-5 and TRBJ2-1; TRBD2 aligns across 8 bases. Trimming removed 0 bases from V and 11 bases from J; junction bases left unmatched: 9. CDR1 is MNHEY, CDR2 SVGAGI, per germline. This CDR3 region has 15 residues. The DNA of the CDR3 is TGTGCCAGCAGTTACTCCGGCGGGGGGCTAAAAAAGCAGTTCTTC. Protein: CASSYSGGGLKKQFF.

The table lists this clone with a few counts. This chain joins TRBV28 and TRBJ1-6; 8 bases are shared with TRBD1. Germline loops: CDR1 MDHEN, CDR2 SYDVKM. CDR3 length: 15 residues. Germline trimming cut 8 bases from V and 9 bases from J; bases unmatched to any gene: 12. The chain's CDR3 is CASSIDRGGSSPLHF. For the CDR3, the DNA is TGTGCCAGCTCGATTGACAGGGGTGGGAGTTCACCCCTCCACTTT.

The rearrangement links TRBV30 to TRBJ1-3; TRBD1 agrees at 7 bases. V shed 5 bases and J 1 base; nucleotides not matched to a gene: 11. Looked up from germline, CDR1 is GTSNPN and CDR2 is SVGIG (reference sequence). This CDR3 comprises 16 residues. The CDR3 DNA reads as TGTGCCTGGGACAGGGCCAAGGGCCAGTCTGGAAACACCATATATTTT. Translation: CAWDRAKGQSGNTIYF.

The chain is built from TRBV19 and TRBJ2-2; TRBD2 aligns across 8 bases. The CDR3 loop spans 14 amino acids. The germline V gene encodes CDR1 LNHDA and CDR2 SQIVND (reference sequence). Trimming at V came to 10 bases and at J to 6 bases, leaving 10 bases not matched to a gene. The CDR3 bases are TGTGCCACGGGGTCGGGGGGGGTGGCCGGGGAGCTGTTTTTT. It codes for CATGSGGVAGELFF. Variable domain in full (rest from reference TRBV19 and TRBJ2-2): DGGITQSPKYLFRKEGQNVTLSCEQNLNHDAMYWYRQDPGQGLRLIYYSQIVNDFQKGDIAEGYSVSREKKESFPLTVTSAQKNPTAFYLCATGSGGVAGELFFGEGSRLTVL.

Concerning this clone itself: Other DNA sequences from this sample encode an identical CDR3 as well. This sequence joins TRBV19 and TRBJ2-1; 9 positions match TRBD2. V trimming: 1 base; J trimming: 7 bases; junction bases outside the gene matches: 5. The CDR3 totals 15 residues. The germline V gene encodes CDR1 LNHDA and CDR2 SQIVND (reference sequence). CDR3 nucleotide sequence: TGTGCCAGTAGTATAGTTGCGGGGGGGCGGAATGAGCAGTTCTTC. Translation gives CASSIVAGGRNEQFF.

This chain links TRBV9 with TRBJ2-5; 10 bases match TRBD2. Germline trimming cut 4 bases from V and 1 base from J; bases unmatched to any gene: 16. Germline values: CDR1 SGDLS, CDR2 YYNGEE. The length of the CDR3 is 19 residues. CDR3 protein: CASSPRGLAFSGSQETQYF. The CDR3 coding sequence is TGTGCCAGCAGCCCAAGGGGACTAGCGTTTAGCGGAAGCCAAGAGACCCAGTACTTC.

This chain joins TRBV7-6 and TRBJ1-1, with D perhaps TRBD1 (6 bases). The CDR3 spans 13 residues. From germline, CDR1 is SGHVS and CDR2 FNYEAQ. Trimming pared 6 bases from V and 3 bases from J, leaving 11 bases between. CDR3 nucleotide sequence: TGTGCCAGCAGACAAGGACAGTACACTGAAGCTTTCTTT. This encodes CASRQGQYTEAFF.

The CDR3 loop reads CASSRGTGDSKTQYF. The CDR3 coding sequence is TGTGCCAGCAGCCGTGGGACAGGGGATTCGAAGACCCAGTACTTC. V and J are TRBV5-6 and TRBJ2-5; TRBD1 matches 10 bases. The CDR3 is made up of 15 amino acids. Losses at the gene ends were 4 bases for V and 6 bases for J; bases not matched to a gene: 9. Germline V lookup: CDR1 SGHDT, CDR2 YYEEEE. Full variable domain (outside the CDR3, taken from reference TRBV5-6 and TRBJ2-5): DAGVTQSPTHLIKTRGQQVTLRCSPKSGHDTVSWYQQALGQGPQFIFQYYEEEERQRGNFPDRFSGHQFPNYSSELNVNALLLGDSALYLCASSRGTGDSKTQYFGPGTRLLVL.

This clone was observed a few times. The V call is TRBV5-1, the J call TRBJ2-5, with 11 bases matching TRBD1. Germline trimming cut 5 bases from V and 5 bases from J; bases unmatched to any gene: 11. This CDR3 spans 16 amino acids. The germline V gene has CDR1 SGHRS and CDR2 YFSETQ. The CDR3 DNA sequence: TGCGCCAGCAGACAAGGACAGGGGGCGAATGTGGAGACCCAGTACTTC. This gives the protein CASRQGQGANVETQYF.

V and J are TRBV5-5 and TRBJ2-5, with D possibly matching TRBD1 (6 bases). From germline, CDR1 is SGHKS and CDR2 YYEKEE (reference sequence). The V end was cut by 4 bases, the J end by 4 bases, with 17 bases between. CDR3 length: 15 residues. In DNA, the CDR3 is TGTGCCAGCAGCCTACTGGTGGGGGCTGGAGAGACCCAGTACTTC. Its translation is CASSLLVGAGETQYF.

The V gene is TRBV5-1, the J gene TRBJ1-1, with D possibly matching TRBD1 (5 bases). The length of the CDR3 is 14 residues. Germline V gene sequence: CDR1 SGHRS, CDR2 YFSETQ. The ends were cut back, 0 bases at V and 5 bases at J, with 11 bases in the middle. Written as DNA, the CDR3 is TGCGCCAGCAGCTTGGACAGGCTTCGGACTGAAGCTTTCTTT. Translating it yields CASSLDRLRTEAFF.

The chain links TRBV4-3 to TRBJ2-5; TRBD2 might be the D (6 bases). Germline assignment: CDR1 LGHNA and CDR2 YSLEER. The CDR3 consists of 15 residues. The ends were cut back, 4 bases at V and 5 bases at J, with 17 bases in the middle. This CDR3 reads CASSPLGGGGETQYF. Written as DNA, the CDR3 is TGCGCCAGCAGCCCCTTGGGTGGCGGAGGGGAGACCCAGTACTTC.

This clone was detected a few times. This chain uses TRBV9 with TRBJ1-3; no firm D call. This CDR3 is 15 amino acids long. Deletions cut 2 bases from V and 2 bases from J, with 11 bases between. Germline V gene lookup returns CDR1 SGDLS and CDR2 YYNGEE. DNA of the CDR3: TGTGCCAGCAGCGTGGGCACACGGACTGGAAACACCATATATTTT. It specifies CASSVGTRTGNTIYF.

The gene calls are TRBV2 and TRBJ2-7, with D possibly matching TRBD2 (5 bases). Germline CDR1 reads SNHLY; CDR2 reads FYNNEI. Deletions cut 3 bases from V and 4 bases from J, with 10 bases between. The CDR3 sequence is 13 residues long. The CDR3 region is CASSDSWTYEQYF. CDR3 in DNA: TGTGCCAGCAGTGACTCTTGGACTTACGAGCAGTACTTC.

This chain uses TRBV19 with TRBJ1-4, with D tentatively TRBD1 (6 bases). This CDR3 region has 15 residues. The germline gives CDR1 LNHDA, CDR2 SQIVND (reference sequence). The V and J ends lost 10 bases and 0 bases respectively, with 15 bases between them. CDR3 loop: CATADSAATNEKLFF. In DNA, the CDR3 is TGTGCCACCGCGGACAGTGCCGCAACTAATGAAAAACTGTTTTTT.

The chain combines TRBV6-5 with TRBJ1-1; TRBD1 is a possible D gene (5 bases). V lost 2 bases to trimming and J lost 4 bases, with 11 bases between them. The germline gives CDR1 MNHEY, CDR2 SVGAGI. This CDR3 has 14 amino acids. In DNA form, the CDR3 reads TGTGCCAGCAGTTACGGAGGGGTGGGCACTGAAGCTTTCTTT. This sequence encodes CASSYGGVGTEAFF.

The chain has TRBV4-3 and TRBJ1-3; D might be TRBD1 (6 bases). This CDR3 is built from 15 residues. Germline loops: CDR1 LGHNA, CDR2 YSLEER. V shed 1 base and J shed 6 bases, with 13 bases lying between them. CDR3 residues: CASSQVTGLKNTIYF. As DNA, the CDR3 is TGCGCCAGCAGCCAAGTTACAGGGCTAAAAAACACCATATATTTT.

The chain links TRBV7-2 to TRBJ1-6; TRBD1 matches at 8 bases. J lost 6 bases, V lost 4 bases, and 8 bases had no gene match. This CDR3 contains 16 residues. The germline V gene encodes CDR1 SGHTA and CDR2 FQGNSA. This chain's CDR3 is CASSSQGAPLNSPLHF. CDR3 nucleotide sequence: TGTGCCAGCAGCTCGCAGGGGGCTCCCCTTAATTCACCCCTCCACTTT.